This TCR beta chain was sequenced in a study of beta chain features in type 1 diabetes. Study results and caveats: People with Type 1 diabetes carried modestly yet significantly shorter TCRB CDR3s in all four CD4+ subsets. Relative to healthy donors, patients appeared to have naive, central memory and Treg TCRB repertoires that were more similar.

CD45RO/CCR7/CD25/CD127/CD95/CD27 staining was used to isolate CD4+ naive, central memory, regulatory and stem cell-like memory cells by sorting. What was sequenced were expressed TCRB transcripts, since all of the isolated RNA had been reverse transcribed. Using immunoSEQ multiplex PCR, the repertoire was profiled, and TCRdb retains in-frame clones only, with some absent. The data hold approximately 260,000 clones, with roughly 21% observed a single time. V lost 4 bases to trimming and J lost 2 bases, with 9 bases between them. CDR1 and CDR2 from the germline V gene are SGHAT and FQNNGV. This CDR3 contains 14 residues. This clone was found a few times. Its target is not known.

The sequence derives from a woman between 40 and 55 years old with type 1 diabetes. The sequencing sample was made of naive CD4+ T cells from blood. This chain uses TRBV11-2 with TRBJ2-1, with a weak D call TRBD2 (6 bases). CDR3 in DNA: TGTGCCAGCAGCTCCGGGAGCCCCTACAATGAGCAGTTCTTC. Its translation is CASSSGSPYNEQFF.